The 29 T cell receptor beta chains in this list originate from one sample, sequenced in a study of shared clonotypes between healthy human individuals. Data came from immunoSEQ multiplex PCR; TCRdb stores just in-frame clones and leaves some out. Here the sample spans millions of clones, just under 95% being singletons. CD45RO-negative, CCR7-selected cells formed the naive CD8 fraction, which excluded terminally differentiated effector memory CD45RA+ cells. Sequenced: naive CD8+ T cells sorted from blood. These receptors all stem from a man in his late teens or twenties in good health.

The chain links TRBV2 to TRBJ2-7; TRBD1 matches 7 bases. Germline V gene data show CDR1 as SNHLY and CDR2 as FYNNEI. After removal of 8 bases from V and 3 bases from J, the junction contained 4 bases not matched to a gene. The CDR3 has 12 residues. For the CDR3, the DNA is TGTGCCAGCGCAGGGGGAGACTACGAGCAGTACTTC. Translating gives CASAGGDYEQYF.

The genes are TRBV7-3 and TRBJ2-3; the match to TRBD2 covers 12 bases. This CDR3 is 17 amino acids long. The V segment lost 4 bases and the J segment 2 bases; nucleotides outside the gene matches: 7. Germline CDR1 is SGHTA and CDR2 is FQGTGA. This CDR3 reads CASSSSTSGGDTDTQYF. As DNA, the CDR3 is TGTGCCAGCAGCTCATCGACTAGCGGGGGAGACACAGATACGCAGTATTTT.

The V and J genes are TRBV7-9 and TRBJ1-2; a weak D match, TRBD1 (6 bases). The V gene's germline CDR1 is SEHNR and CDR2 FQNEAQ (reference sequence). Trimming cost V 7 bases and J 8 bases, with 20 bases left between them. The CDR3 is 14 residues long. This CDR3 reads CASNNPSGGGGYTF. The CDR3 DNA is TGTGCCAGCAACAACCCCTCCGGCGGGGGCGGCTACACCTTC.

V usage is TRBV7-9 and J usage is TRBJ2-7; D gene ambiguous. This CDR3 comprises 12 residues. Germline values: CDR1 SEHNR, CDR2 FQNEAQ (reference sequence). V lost 6 bases, J lost 3 bases, and 9 bases lay in between. CDR3 amino acids: CASSFVFYEQYF. For the CDR3, the DNA is TGTGCCAGCAGTTTCGTATTCTACGAGCAGTACTTC.

CDR3 loop: CASSLISEGSGNTIYF. The CDR3, as DNA: TGTGCCAGCAGCTTGATCTCCGAAGGCTCTGGAAACACCATATATTTT. The chain is built from TRBV11-2 and TRBJ1-3; D remains ambiguous. V was trimmed by 3 bases and J by 0 bases, leaving 12 bases between them. The length of the CDR3 is 16 residues. Germline V gene sequence: CDR1 SGHAT, CDR2 FQNNGV. Together with reference TRBV11-2 and TRBJ1-3, the CDR3 gives the full variable domain: EAGVAQSPRYKIIEKRQSVAFWCNPISGHATLYWYQQILGQGPKLLIQFQNNGVVDDSQLPKDRFSAERLKGVDSTLKIQPAKLEDSAVYLCASSLISEGSGNTIYFGEGSWLTVV.

The chain recombines TRBV10-3 with TRBJ2-3; D not resolved. The germline gives CDR1 ENHRY, CDR2 SYGVKD. CDR3 length equals 13 residues. The V and J ends lost 7 bases and 0 bases respectively, with 8 bases between them. The CDR3 nucleotides are TGTGCCATCAAGGCCGATAGCACAGATACGCAGTATTTT. Amino acids: CAIKADSTDTQYF.

This sequence joins TRBV6-6 and TRBJ1-1, with 7 nucleotides matching TRBD1. With 3 bases clipped from V and 4 bases from J, the junction kept 8 bases outside the gene matches. The CDR3 totals 15 residues. CDR1 is MNHNY and CDR2 is SVGAGI in the germline V gene (reference sequence). CDR3 sequence: CASSYSTGKGTEAFF. CDR3 in DNA: TGTGCCAGCAGTTATTCGACAGGGAAGGGCACTGAAGCTTTCTTT.

About this clone: The same CDR3 arises from other DNA sequences in this sample as well. The chain joins TRBV5-6 to TRBJ2-7; a weak D match, TRBD2 (7 bases). Trimming shortened V by 8 bases and J by 0 bases, and 27 bases separated the two germline ends. The CDR3 contains 18 residues. Germline-derived CDR1 and CDR2 are SGHDT and YYEEEE. In nucleotides, the CDR3 is TGTGCCAGTAGCGTGGAATCTCGGGGGGCGATAGGCTCCTACGAGCAGTACTTC. Translated, it gives CASSVESRGAIGSYEQYF.

As concerns this clone: This specimen includes other DNA sequences encoding the same CDR3. The chain uses TRBV6-5 and TRBJ1-1; possibly TRBD1 for D (6 bases). Germline V gives CDR1 MNHEY, CDR2 SVGAGI. Trimming removed 0 bases at V and 8 bases at J, with 10 bases between. The CDR3 loop spans 13 amino acids. The CDR3 sequence: CASSYSGGTEAFF. The CDR3 coding sequence is TGTGCCAGCAGTTACTCCGGCGGGACAGAAGCTTTCTTT.

V and J are TRBV6-6 and TRBJ1-2, with D tentatively TRBD1 (5 bases). Trimming took off 7 bases at V and 3 bases at J, with 18 bases between the two ends. CDR3 length: 15 residues. The germline V gene has CDR1 MNHNY and CDR2 SVGAGI (reference sequence). The DNA for the CDR3 is TGTGCCAGCAAGATGGTGCAAGACAGTCACTATGGCTACACCTTC. This sequence encodes CASKMVQDSHYGYTF.

The chain recombines TRBV27 with TRBJ1-3, with D maybe TRBD1 (5 bases). This CDR3 contains 14 residues. CDR1 is MNHEY, CDR2 SMNVEV, per germline (reference sequence). Deletions cut 6 bases from V and 4 bases from J, with 13 bases between. The CDR3 bases are TGTGCCAGCAGCCCCGACAGCTTAGGAAACACCATATATTTT. Translating it yields CASSPDSLGNTIYF.

The chain carries TRBV5-1 and TRBJ1-2; 8 nucleotides line up with TRBD1. The ends lost 4 bases at V and 4 bases at J; junction bases unmatched: 12. Germline V lookup: CDR1 SGHRS, CDR2 YFSETQ. The CDR3 covers 16 residues. CDR3 protein: CASSQGQGVLGYGYTF. As DNA, the CDR3 is TGCGCCAGCAGCCAAGGACAGGGAGTATTGGGCTATGGCTACACCTTC.

This clone was counted a single time. V gene TRBV19 combines with J gene TRBJ2-7; possibly TRBD1 or TRBD2 for D (5 bases each). The V gene's germline CDR1 is LNHDA and CDR2 SQIVND (reference sequence). V was trimmed by 1 base and J by 2 bases, leaving 12 bases between them. This CDR3 is built from 15 residues. The CDR3: CASSIGSGRAYEQYF. CDR3 nucleotides: TGTGCCAGTAGTATAGGGTCAGGGAGAGCCTACGAGCAGTACTTC.

This clone occurred once. The chain uses TRBV28 and TRBJ2-1, with D perhaps TRBD1 or TRBD2 (5 bases each). This CDR3 comprises 14 residues. From germline, CDR1 is MDHEN and CDR2 SYDVKM. Trimming stripped 6 bases from V and 2 bases from J, with 11 bases between. CDR3 region: CASSWDRAYNEQFF. The CDR3 coding sequence is TGTGCCAGCAGCTGGGACCGGGCCTACAATGAGCAGTTCTTC.

The rearrangement joins TRBV6-6 to TRBJ1-1; tentatively, D is TRBD1 (6 bases). This CDR3 has 13 residues. Germline CDR1 is MNHNY and CDR2 is SVGAGI (reference sequence). Trimming took 7 bases from V and 8 from J, leaving 17 bases between them. CDR3 nucleotides: TGTGCCAGCAACAGGGAGGATCTTAGCGAAGCTTTCTTT. It specifies CASNREDLSEAFF.

Worth noting for this clone: In the same sample, other DNA sequences code for this CDR3. The gene calls are TRBV30 and TRBJ2-3; no firm D call. Trimming took off 2 bases at V and 0 bases at J, with 12 bases between the two ends. Germline V gene data show CDR1 as GTSNPN and CDR2 as SVGIG (reference sequence). CDR3 length: 15 amino acids. CDR3 sequence reads: CAWSLGGASTDTQYF. In DNA form, the CDR3 reads TGTGCCTGGAGTCTCGGCGGAGCTAGCACAGATACGCAGTATTTT.

V usage is TRBV7-9 and J usage is TRBJ1-2, with 9 bases fitting TRBD1. V shed 5 bases, J shed 2 bases, and the junction held 6 bases outside the gene matches. Germline values: CDR1 SEHNR, CDR2 FQNEAQ (reference sequence). This CDR3 has 15 residues. The CDR3 region is CASSRRDRENYGYTF. CDR3 DNA: TGTGCCAGCAGCCGGCGGGACAGGGAGAACTATGGCTACACCTTC.

The chain recombines TRBV27 with TRBJ2-7, with 8 bases aligning to TRBD1. CDR1 is MNHEY, CDR2 SMNVEV, per germline (reference sequence). V dropped 4 bases and J dropped 5; count of bases not matched to a gene: 7. The length of the CDR3 is 14 residues. The CDR3 DNA reads TGTGCCAGCAGTTCAGAACAGGGGGTGAACGAGCAGTACTTC. Encoded protein: CASSSEQGVNEQYF.

Points on this clone: Other DNA sequences in the same sample also yield this CDR3. The chain is built from TRBV2 and TRBJ1-5; unclear D gene. This CDR3 region has 12 residues. V lost 6 bases to trimming and J lost 1 base, with 4 bases between them. Germline loops: CDR1 SNHLY, CDR2 FYNNEI. In DNA, the CDR3 is TGTGCCAGCAGGGCCAGCAATCAGCCCCAGCATTTT. This codes for CASRASNQPQHF.

The chain combines TRBV14 with TRBJ1-2, with D possibly matching TRBD1 (5 bases). Trimming stripped 1 base from V and 6 bases from J, with 15 bases between. CDR3 length: 15 residues. Germline values: CDR1 SGHDN, CDR2 FVKESK. CDR3: CASSQAGTFVDGYTF. The CDR3 bases are TGTGCCAGCAGCCAAGCCGGGACTTTCGTGGATGGCTACACCTTC.

This clone has just one count. The genes are TRBV30 and TRBJ2-3, with 10 positions matching TRBD1. The trim removed 2 bases at V and 4 bases at J, leaving 6 bases unmatched. Germline CDR1 is GTSNPN and CDR2 is SVGIG (reference sequence). This CDR3 is built from 15 residues. This chain's CDR3 is CAWSPGTGVADTQYF. Here the CDR3 DNA reads TGTGCCTGGAGTCCCGGGACAGGGGTGGCAGATACGCAGTATTTT.

The genes are TRBV19 and TRBJ2-7, with 12 positions matching TRBD2. The CDR3 length is 13 residues. Trimming cost V 9 bases and J 6 bases; bases outside gene matches: 6. CDR1 is LNHDA, CDR2 SQIVND, per germline (reference sequence). The CDR3, as DNA: TGTGCCAGCGGACTAGCGGGATTTCGCGAGCAGTACTTC. It codes for CASGLAGFREQYF.

The rearrangement joins TRBV25-1 to TRBJ1-3, with D perhaps TRBD1 (5 bases). CDR1 and CDR2 (germline): MGHDK, SYGVNS. Trimming stripped 3 bases from V and 4 bases from J, with 10 bases between. This CDR3 has 14 amino acids. The chain's CDR3 is CASSDRGYGNTIYF. The CDR3 DNA reads as TGTGCCAGCAGTGACCGGGGGTACGGAAACACCATATATTTT.

This clone came up once. V usage is TRBV29-1 and J usage is TRBJ1-2; the D is unclear. Looked up from germline, CDR1 is SQVTM and CDR2 is ANQGSEA. The CDR3 contains 14 residues. The V and J ends lost 0 bases and 3 bases respectively, with 11 bases between them. The CDR3, as DNA: TGCAGCGTTGAAGATAGAGGGAGTGACTATGGCTACACCTTC. Amino acid sequence: CSVEDRGSDYGYTF.

The chain combines TRBV7-9 with TRBJ2-5; 10 bases match TRBD2. The germline V gene encodes CDR1 SEHNR and CDR2 FQNEAQ (reference sequence). Losses at the gene ends were 5 bases for V and 5 bases for J; bases not matched to a gene: 11. The CDR3 contains 16 residues. The CDR3 is CASSPKREGPRETQYF. The CDR3 coding sequence is TGTGCCAGCAGCCCGAAGCGGGAGGGCCCCCGGGAGACCCAGTACTTC.

About this clone itself: Other DNA sequences in the sample encode the same CDR3. J is TRBJ2-7 and V is TRBV27; 9 nucleotides align to TRBD1. The CDR3 covers 14 residues. V shed 5 bases and J 2 bases; nucleotides not matched to a gene: 4. Germline V gene lookup returns CDR1 MNHEY and CDR2 SMNVEV (reference sequence). In nucleotides, the CDR3 is TGTGCCAGCAGTCCCCGGGACAGGGCCTACGAGCAGTACTTC. Translating gives CASSPRDRAYEQYF.

The chain carries TRBV10-2 and TRBJ2-7, with 12 bases identical to TRBD1. V gave up 6 bases and J gave up 6 bases; unmatched junction bases: 12. This CDR3 is 16 amino acids long. Germline V gives CDR1 WSHSY, CDR2 SAAADI. The CDR3 region has the DNA TGCGCCAGCAGCGTTGACTCCGGGACAGGGGGCATCGAGCAGTACTTC. It yields the protein CASSVDSGTGGIEQYF.

The V and J genes are TRBV27 and TRBJ2-7, with TRBD2 matching over 13 bases. The CDR3 runs 17 residues. V was clipped by 6 bases and J by 3 bases; unmatched bases: 11. Germline CDR1 and CDR2: MNHEY and SMNVEV (reference sequence). CDR3 in DNA: TGTGCCAGCAGCCCACTAGCGGGAGGGCCCGTGGGCTACGAGCAGTACTTC. It encodes CASSPLAGGPVGYEQYF.

This clone appeared once. CDR3 amino acids: CASSYFARENTEAFF. The CDR3 DNA is TGTGCCAGCAGTTATTTCGCCCGGGAGAACACTGAAGCTTTCTTT. V is TRBV6-6 and J is TRBJ1-1; D remains ambiguous. Trimming removed 3 bases from V and 1 base from J, with 12 bases in between. The CDR3 sequence is 15 residues long. CDR1 is MNHNY and CDR2 is SVGAGI in the germline V gene (reference sequence).